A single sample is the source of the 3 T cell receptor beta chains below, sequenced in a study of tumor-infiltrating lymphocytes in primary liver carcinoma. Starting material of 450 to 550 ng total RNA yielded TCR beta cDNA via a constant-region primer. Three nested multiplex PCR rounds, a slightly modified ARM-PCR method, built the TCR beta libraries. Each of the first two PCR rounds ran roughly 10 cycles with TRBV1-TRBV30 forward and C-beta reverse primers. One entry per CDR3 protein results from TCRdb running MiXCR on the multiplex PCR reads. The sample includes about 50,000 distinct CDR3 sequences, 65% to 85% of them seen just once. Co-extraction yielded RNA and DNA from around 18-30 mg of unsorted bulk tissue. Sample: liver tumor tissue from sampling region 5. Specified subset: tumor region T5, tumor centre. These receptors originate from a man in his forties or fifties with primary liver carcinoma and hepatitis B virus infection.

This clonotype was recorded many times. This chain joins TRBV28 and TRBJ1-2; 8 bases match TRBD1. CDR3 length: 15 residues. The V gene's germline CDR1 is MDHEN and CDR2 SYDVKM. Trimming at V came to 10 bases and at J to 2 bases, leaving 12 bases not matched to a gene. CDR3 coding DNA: TGTGCCACGCCGCCGGAGTCAGGGGGCAACTATGGCTACACCTTC. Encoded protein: CATPPESGGNYGYTF.

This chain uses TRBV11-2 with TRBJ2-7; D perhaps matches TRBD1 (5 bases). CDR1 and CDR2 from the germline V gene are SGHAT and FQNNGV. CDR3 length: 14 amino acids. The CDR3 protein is CDGSSNRYSYEQYF. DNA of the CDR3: TGTGACGGCAGCTCTAACAGGTACTCCTACGAGCAGTACTTC.

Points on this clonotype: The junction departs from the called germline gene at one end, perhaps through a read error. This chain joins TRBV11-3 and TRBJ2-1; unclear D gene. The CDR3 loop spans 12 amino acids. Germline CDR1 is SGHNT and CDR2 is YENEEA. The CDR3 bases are TGTGCCGGCTGCTTAAGTGCCAATGAGCAGATCTTC. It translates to CAGCLSANEQIF.